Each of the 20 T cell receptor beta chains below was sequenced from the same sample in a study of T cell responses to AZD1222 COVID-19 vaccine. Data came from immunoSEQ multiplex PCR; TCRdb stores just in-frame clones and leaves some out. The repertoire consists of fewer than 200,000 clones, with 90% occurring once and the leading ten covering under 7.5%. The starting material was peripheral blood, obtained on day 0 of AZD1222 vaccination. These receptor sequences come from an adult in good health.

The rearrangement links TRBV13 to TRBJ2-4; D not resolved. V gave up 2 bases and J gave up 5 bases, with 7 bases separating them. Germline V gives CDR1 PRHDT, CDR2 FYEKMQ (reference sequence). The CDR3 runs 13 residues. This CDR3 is CASSLSGENIQYF. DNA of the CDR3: TGTGCCAGCAGCTTAAGTGGAGAAAACATTCAGTACTTC. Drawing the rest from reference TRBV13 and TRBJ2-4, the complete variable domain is AAGVIQSPRHLIKEKRETATLKCYPIPRHDTVYWYQQGPGQDPQFLISFYEKMQSDKGSIPDRFSAQQFSDYHSELNMSSLELGDSALYFCASSLSGENIQYFGAGTRLSVL.

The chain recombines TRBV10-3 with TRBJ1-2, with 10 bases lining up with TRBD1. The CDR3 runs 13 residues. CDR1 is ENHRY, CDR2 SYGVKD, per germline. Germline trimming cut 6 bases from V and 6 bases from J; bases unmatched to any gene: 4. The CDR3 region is CAISRDRGDGYTF. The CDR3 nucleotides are TGTGCCATCAGCCGGGACAGGGGAGATGGCTACACCTTC.

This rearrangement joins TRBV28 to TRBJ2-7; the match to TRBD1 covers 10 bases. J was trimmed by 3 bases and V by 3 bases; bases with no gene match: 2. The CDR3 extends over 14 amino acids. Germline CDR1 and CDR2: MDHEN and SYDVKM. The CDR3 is CASSFWTGGYEQYF. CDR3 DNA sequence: TGTGCCAGCAGTTTCTGGACAGGGGGCTACGAGCAGTACTTC.

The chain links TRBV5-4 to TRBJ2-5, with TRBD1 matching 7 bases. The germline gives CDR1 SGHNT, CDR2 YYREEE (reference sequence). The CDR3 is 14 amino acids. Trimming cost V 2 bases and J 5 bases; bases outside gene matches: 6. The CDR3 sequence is CASSFRQGGETQYF. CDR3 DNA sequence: TGTGCCAGCAGCTTTAGACAGGGTGGGGAGACCCAGTACTTC.

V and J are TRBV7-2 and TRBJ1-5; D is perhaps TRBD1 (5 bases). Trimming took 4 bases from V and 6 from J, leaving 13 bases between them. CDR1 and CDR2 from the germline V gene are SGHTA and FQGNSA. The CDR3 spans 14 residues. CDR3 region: CASSSGREVQPQHF. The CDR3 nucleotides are TGTGCCAGCAGCTCAGGGAGGGAAGTTCAGCCCCAGCATTTT.

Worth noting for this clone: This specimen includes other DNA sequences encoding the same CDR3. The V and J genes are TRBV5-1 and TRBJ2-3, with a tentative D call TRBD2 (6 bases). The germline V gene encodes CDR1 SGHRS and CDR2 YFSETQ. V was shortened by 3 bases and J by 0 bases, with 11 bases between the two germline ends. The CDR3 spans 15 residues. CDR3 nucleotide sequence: TGCGCCAGCAGCTCAACCGGGACTAGCACAGATACGCAGTATTTT. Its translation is CASSSTGTSTDTQYF.

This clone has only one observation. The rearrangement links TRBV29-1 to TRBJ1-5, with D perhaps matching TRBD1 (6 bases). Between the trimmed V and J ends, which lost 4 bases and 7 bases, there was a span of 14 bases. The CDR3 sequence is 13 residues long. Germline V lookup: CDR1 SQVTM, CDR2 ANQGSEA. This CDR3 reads CSVGGGAEQPQHF. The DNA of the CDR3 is TGCAGCGTTGGGGGGGGCGCGGAACAGCCCCAGCATTTT.

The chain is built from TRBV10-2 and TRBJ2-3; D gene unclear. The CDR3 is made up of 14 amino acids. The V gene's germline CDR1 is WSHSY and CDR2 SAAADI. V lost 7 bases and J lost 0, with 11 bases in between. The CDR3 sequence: CASTRSFSTDTQYF. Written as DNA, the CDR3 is TGCGCCAGCACCCGAAGTTTTAGCACAGATACGCAGTATTTT.

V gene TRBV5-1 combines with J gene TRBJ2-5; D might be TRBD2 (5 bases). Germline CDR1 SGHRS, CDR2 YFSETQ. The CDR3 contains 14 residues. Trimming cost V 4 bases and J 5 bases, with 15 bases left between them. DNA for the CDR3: TGCGCCAGCAGCCCGGTCCCGGGGTCGGAGACCCAGTACTTC. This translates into CASSPVPGSETQYF.

This CDR3 reads CASSLDPRGPGANVLTF. Here the CDR3 DNA reads TGTGCCAGCAGCTTAGATCCCCGGGGGCCCGGGGCCAACGTCCTGACTTTC. The rearrangement uses TRBV11-2 and TRBJ2-6, with D possibly called TRBD1 or TRBD2 (6 bases each). V was trimmed by 0 bases and J by 4 bases, leaving 13 bases between them. This CDR3 is 17 amino acids long. Germline CDR1 and CDR2: SGHAT and FQNNGV.

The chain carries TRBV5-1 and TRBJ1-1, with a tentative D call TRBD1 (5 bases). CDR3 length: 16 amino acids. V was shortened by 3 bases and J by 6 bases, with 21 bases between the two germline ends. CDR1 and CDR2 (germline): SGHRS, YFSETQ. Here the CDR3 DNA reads TGCGCCAGCAGCTATACAGCGGGGCGCGATTTAGCTGAAGCTTTCTTT. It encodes CASSYTAGRDLAEAFF.

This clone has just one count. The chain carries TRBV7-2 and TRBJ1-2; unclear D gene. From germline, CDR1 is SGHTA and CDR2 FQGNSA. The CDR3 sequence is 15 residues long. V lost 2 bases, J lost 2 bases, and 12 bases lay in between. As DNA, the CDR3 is TGTGCCAGCAGCTTATCGCTGACGGGGAACTATGGCTACACCTTC. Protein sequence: CASSLSLTGNYGYTF.

The CDR3 protein is CASSQIRTGRYEQYF. Written as DNA, the CDR3 is TGTGCCAGCTCACAAATCCGGACAGGGAGGTACGAGCAGTACTTC. This chain links TRBV18 with TRBJ2-7, with 8 positions matching TRBD1. Per germline, CDR1 KGHSH and CDR2 LQKENI. CDR3 size: 15 residues. The ends lost 4 bases at V and 4 bases at J; junction bases unmatched: 9.

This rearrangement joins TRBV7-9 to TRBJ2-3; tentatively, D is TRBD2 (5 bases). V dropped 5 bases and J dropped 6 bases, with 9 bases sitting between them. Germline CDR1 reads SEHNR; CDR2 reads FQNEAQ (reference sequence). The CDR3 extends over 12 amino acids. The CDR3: CASSLTGDTQYF. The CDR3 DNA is TGTGCCAGCAGCCTTACGGGGGATACGCAGTATTTT.

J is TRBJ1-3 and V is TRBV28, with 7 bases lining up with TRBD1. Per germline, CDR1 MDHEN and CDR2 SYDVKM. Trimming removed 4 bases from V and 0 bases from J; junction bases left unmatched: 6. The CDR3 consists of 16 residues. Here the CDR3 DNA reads TGTGCCAGCAGTTCGCACAGGGGAAACTCTGGAAACACCATATATTTT. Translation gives CASSSHRGNSGNTIYF.

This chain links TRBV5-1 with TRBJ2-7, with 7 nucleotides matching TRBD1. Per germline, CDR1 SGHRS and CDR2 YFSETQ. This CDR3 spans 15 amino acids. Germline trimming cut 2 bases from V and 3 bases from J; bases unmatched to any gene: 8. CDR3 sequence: CASSFDREGNYEQYF. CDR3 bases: TGCGCCAGCAGCTTTGACAGGGAAGGGAACTACGAGCAGTACTTC.

The CDR3 DNA reads TGTGCCAGCAGTAGCGTCCAGCGGCTCGAGCAGTACTTC. Encoded protein: CASSSVQRLEQYF. The chain combines TRBV7-6 with TRBJ2-7, with TRBD2 as a possible D gene (5 bases). Germline V gene sequence: CDR1 SGHVS, CDR2 FNYEAQ. V was trimmed by 6 bases and J by 6 bases, leaving 15 bases between them. The CDR3 loop spans 13 amino acids.

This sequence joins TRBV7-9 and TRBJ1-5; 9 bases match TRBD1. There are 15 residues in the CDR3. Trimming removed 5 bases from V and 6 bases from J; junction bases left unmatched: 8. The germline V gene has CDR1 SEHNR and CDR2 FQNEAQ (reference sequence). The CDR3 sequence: CASSVSGTGSQPQHF. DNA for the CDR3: TGTGCCAGCAGCGTTTCCGGGACAGGGAGTCAGCCCCAGCATTTT.

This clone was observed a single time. Here the CDR3 reads CASRIGAGDEQFF. In nucleotides, the CDR3 is TGTGCCAGCAGAATTGGGGCGGGAGATGAGCAGTTCTTC. The chain joins TRBV12-3 or TRBV12-4 to TRBJ2-1; 7 bases match TRBD2. V shed 6 bases, J shed 8 bases, and the junction held 7 bases outside the gene matches. This CDR3 is 13 amino acids long.

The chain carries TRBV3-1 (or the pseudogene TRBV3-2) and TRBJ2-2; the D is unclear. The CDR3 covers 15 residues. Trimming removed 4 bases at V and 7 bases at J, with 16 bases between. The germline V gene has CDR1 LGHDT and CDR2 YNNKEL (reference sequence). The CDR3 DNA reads TGTGCCAGCAGCCTATCCACCGGCTTAGGCGGGGAGCTGTTTTTT. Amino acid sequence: CASSLSTGLGGELFF.